These 15 T cell receptor beta chains came from one sample sequenced in a study of patients and donors after allogeneic stem cell transplantation (dated by TCRdb to 2018 to 2020). The protocol used for the library was RT-PCR. TCRdb names NextSeq 550 as the instrument used. TCRdb reran the public reads through fastp at Q25 and MiXCR, keeping productive beta chains. Merged by CDR3 protein, the rows form single entries marked with the most common genes and DNA. Counted in this sample were about 74,000 distinct CDR3 sequences; approximately 26% of them appeared once. Clones ranked in the top ten supply 26% of the sample. The sample was blood, either unsorted or a sorted T cell fraction (not recorded which). The receptors were gathered from a human donor who was either an allogeneic HSCT recipient or a stem cell or donor lymphocyte infusion donor (not recorded which). It is not recorded whose cells these are; they may come from a transplant donor.

The chain uses TRBV4-1 and TRBJ1-5; D possibly corresponds to TRBD1 (5 bases). Germline V lookup: CDR1 MGHRA, CDR2 YSYEKL. V shed 3 bases and J shed 6 bases, with 9 bases lying between them. This CDR3 has 13 amino acids. Written as DNA, the CDR3 is TGCGCCAGCAGCCACGGGGGAGGTCAGCCCCAGCATTTT. This codes for CASSHGGGQPQHF.

The CDR3 loop reads CSAADRVYEQFF. CDR3 bases: TGCAGTGCTGCGGACAGGGTCTATGAGCAGTTCTTC. The gene calls are TRBV20-1 and TRBJ2-1, with 8 nucleotides matching TRBD1. Germline CDR1 and CDR2: DFQATT and SNEGSKA (reference sequence). J gave up 8 bases and V 5 bases, and 5 bases lay outside the gene matches. The CDR3 runs 12 residues.

This clonotype was observed a handful of times. The chain carries TRBV14 and TRBJ1-1; D unresolved. Germline CDR1 is SGHDN and CDR2 is FVKESK. The CDR3 loop spans 16 amino acids. V shed 0 bases and J shed 5 bases, with 16 bases lying between them. CDR3 DNA sequence: TGTGCCAGCAGCCAAGATACGGCCACCGGATGGACTGAAGCTTTCTTT. Its translation: CASSQDTATGWTEAFF.

The chain recombines TRBV2 with TRBJ1-1; D remains ambiguous. Looked up from germline, CDR1 is SNHLY and CDR2 is FYNNEI. The CDR3 runs 13 residues. With 4 bases removed from V and 1 base from J, the gap between germline ends came to 7 bases. The CDR3 DNA reads as TGTGCCAGCAGTGGACCGGAGAACACTGAAGCTTTCTTT. It codes for CASSGPENTEAFF. Full variable domain (rest looked up from reference TRBV2 and TRBJ1-1): EPEVTQTPSHQVTQMGQEVILRCVPISNHLYFYWYRQILGQKVEFLVSFYNNEISEKSEIFDDQFSVERPDGSNFTLKIRSTKLEDSAMYFCASSGPENTEAFFGQGTRLTVV.

V and J are TRBV3-1 and TRBJ1-5; D is unclear. Trimming cost V 4 bases and J 5 bases, with 9 bases left between them. Germline values: CDR1 LGHDT, CDR2 YNNKEL (reference sequence). The CDR3 spans 13 residues. This CDR3 is CASSLTPDQPQHF. CDR3 DNA sequence: TGTGCCAGCAGCCTCACGCCCGATCAGCCCCAGCATTTT.

The V call is TRBV6-6, the J call TRBJ1-5; no clear D gene. This CDR3 has 12 amino acids. CDR1 and CDR2 (germline): MNHNY, SVGAGI (reference sequence). V shed 6 bases and J shed 4 bases, with 7 bases lying between them. The CDR3 here is CASREGNQPQHF. CDR3 nucleotides: TGTGCCAGCAGGGAAGGTAATCAGCCCCAGCATTTT.

This clonotype was detected many times. The chain is built from TRBV5-1 and TRBJ1-4, with TRBD1 matching over 9 bases. CDR1 is SGHRS and CDR2 is YFSETQ in the germline V gene. The CDR3 runs to 15 residues. With 4 bases clipped from V and 7 bases from J, the junction kept 8 bases outside the gene matches. CDR3 in amino acids: CASSTSTGGGEKLFF. The CDR3 DNA sequence: TGCGCCAGCAGCACATCGACAGGGGGAGGTGAAAAACTGTTTTTT.

The chain employs TRBV10-3 and TRBJ2-1, with TRBD1 matching over 9 bases. Trimming cost V 6 bases and J 9 bases; bases outside gene matches: 0. This CDR3 comprises 11 residues. From germline, CDR1 is ENHRY and CDR2 SYGVKD. The CDR3 reads CAIRTGGEQFF. CDR3 bases: TGTGCCATCAGGACAGGGGGTGAGCAGTTCTTC.

A few counts support this clonotype. This chain uses TRBV11-3 with TRBJ2-7; 7 nucleotides agree with TRBD2. The CDR3 is 17 amino acids. From germline, CDR1 is SGHNT and CDR2 YENEEA. Losses at the gene ends were 0 bases for V and 3 bases for J; bases not matched to a gene: 11. The CDR3 bases are TGTGCCAGCAGCTTAGAGGTAATACCCGGGACTAACTACGAGCAGTACTTC. It yields the protein CASSLEVIPGTNYEQYF.

The chain recombines TRBV5-1 with TRBJ2-1; D gene uncertain. Trimming left V 0 bases short and J 7 bases short, with 8 bases between. CDR1 SGHRS and CDR2 YFSETQ come from the germline V gene. CDR3 length: 13 residues. The CDR3 DNA follows: TGCGCCAGCAGCTTGGAGGCGGTTAATGAGCAGTTCTTC. Its translation is CASSLEAVNEQFF.

The chain employs TRBV3-1 and TRBJ2-2, with D possibly being TRBD1 (6 bases). The V gene's germline CDR1 is LGHDT and CDR2 YNNKEL (reference sequence). V gave up 3 bases and J gave up 4 bases, with 9 bases separating them. CDR3 length: 14 residues. The CDR3 loop is CASSQQGSTGELFF. The CDR3 DNA reads TGTGCCAGCAGCCAGCAGGGGAGCACCGGGGAGCTGTTTTTT.

This clonotype was detected a few times. The rearrangement links TRBV6-1 to TRBJ1-5, with D possibly TRBD1 on 5 matching bases. The germline CDR1 and CDR2 sequences are MNHNS and SASEGT. The CDR3 spans 15 residues. V was trimmed by 7 bases and J by 0 bases, leaving 13 bases between them. This CDR3 is CASNPGGYSNQPQHF. CDR3 sequence (DNA): TGTGCCAGCAACCCGGGGGGGTATAGCAATCAGCCCCAGCATTTT.

The CDR3 protein is CASSLVRGNTEAFF. The CDR3 coding sequence is TGCGCCAGCAGCTTGGTTAGGGGGAACACTGAAGCTTTCTTT. This chain connects TRBV5-1 to TRBJ1-1; D perhaps matches TRBD1 (5 bases). V was shortened by 0 bases and J by 1 base, with 7 bases between the two germline ends. This CDR3 has 14 amino acids. Germline CDR1 and CDR2: SGHRS and YFSETQ. Full variable domain (outside the CDR3, taken from reference TRBV5-1 and TRBJ1-1): KAGVTQTPRYLIKTRGQQVTLSCSPISGHRSVSWYQQTPGQGLQFLFEYFSETQRNKGNFPGRFSGRQFSNSRSEMNVSTLELGDSALYLCASSLVRGNTEAFFGQGTRLTVV.

In its sample, this clonotype was seen a few times. V gene TRBV5-1 combines with J gene TRBJ2-5, with D perhaps TRBD2 (6 bases). V gave up 0 bases and J gave up 4 bases, with 10 bases separating them. Germline CDR1 and CDR2: SGHRS and YFSETQ. The CDR3 totals 14 residues. The CDR3 sequence is CASSLDWGGETQYF. In DNA, the CDR3 is TGCGCCAGCAGCTTGGACTGGGGAGGAGAGACCCAGTACTTC. The whole variable domain, remainder taken from reference TRBV5-1 and TRBJ2-5, is KAGVTQTPRYLIKTRGQQVTLSCSPISGHRSVSWYQQTPGQGLQFLFEYFSETQRNKGNFPGRFSGRQFSNSRSEMNVSTLELGDSALYLCASSLDWGGETQYFGPGTRLLVL.

This rearrangement joins TRBV4-1 to TRBJ2-2; TRBD2 matches 8 bases. The CDR3 consists of 17 residues. Per the germline V gene, CDR1 is MGHRA and CDR2 is YSYEKL. The V and J ends lost 3 bases and 6 bases, in that order; junction bases with no gene match: 12. DNA of the CDR3: TGCGCCAGCAGCCATTCGGCCACGGGAGGGATAGCCGGGGAGCTGTTTTTT. This codes for CASSHSATGGIAGELFF.